Presented here are 23 T cell receptor beta chains from one specimen sequenced in a study of early T cells in non-severe SARS-CoV-2 infection (dated by TCRdb to the early 2020s). Library method: 5' RACE. For sequencing, a NextSeq 500 was employed. TCRdb reprocessing: public reads trimmed at Q25 with fastp, clones called with MiXCR, in-frame beta chains kept. Rows with one shared CDR3 protein collapse into an entry with the most common genes and DNA. This sample gives about 58,000 distinct CDR3 sequences in total; about 13% of them show up just once. The leading ten clones occupy 9.5% to 10% of the sample. Specimen: whole blood. Receptor source: an adult who was a healthcare worker with PCR-confirmed SARS-CoV-2 infection or an uninfected control (not recorded which).

This clonotype was seen many times. V and J are TRBV5-1 and TRBJ2-5; 9 bases match TRBD2. With V trimmed by 4 bases and J by 1 base, 2 bases remained unmatched. The CDR3 runs to 14 residues. The germline V gene has CDR1 SGHRS and CDR2 YFSETQ. In DNA, the CDR3 is TGCGCCAGCAGCGCTAGCGGGGCCCAAGAGACCCAGTACTTC. Translating gives CASSASGAQETQYF.

This clonotype appeared many times. The V call is TRBV6-1, the J call TRBJ2-3, with 10 bases fitting TRBD2. The length of the CDR3 is 17 residues. Looked up from germline, CDR1 is MNHNS and CDR2 is SASEGT. V lost 0 bases, J lost 5 bases, and 8 bases stayed unmatched. CDR3 in amino acids: CASSEAQAGGRRDTQYF. The CDR3 DNA follows: TGTGCCAGCAGTGAAGCTCAAGCGGGGGGGCGACGAGATACGCAGTATTTT.

This clonotype was observed a handful of times. V and J are TRBV29-1 and TRBJ1-1; D call uncertain. The CDR3 loop spans 10 amino acids. Trimming left V 5 bases short and J 8 bases short, with 9 bases between. CDR1 and CDR2 (germline): SQVTM, ANQGSEA. CDR3 sequence reads: CSVSTVEAFF. The CDR3 DNA reads as TGCAGCGTTTCGACGGTCGAAGCTTTCTTT.

This clonotype has a count of ten or more. The V and J genes are TRBV12-3 or TRBV12-4 and TRBJ2-7; D possibly matches TRBD1 or TRBD2 (5 bases each). This CDR3 has 14 amino acids. V lost 3 bases, J lost 2 bases, and 11 bases lay in between. The CDR3 spells CASSFPEGPYEQYF. The CDR3 DNA reads TGTGCCAGCAGTTTCCCTGAGGGGCCCTACGAGCAGTACTTC.

This clonotype turned up a few times. The chain uses TRBV19 and TRBJ2-5; 10 nucleotides match TRBD2. V was pared by 1 base and J by 5 bases, with 4 bases of the junction left unmatched. Germline CDR1 and CDR2: LNHDA and SQIVND (reference sequence). This CDR3 has 15 residues. The CDR3 loop is CASSIASGSGETQYF. The CDR3 region has the DNA TGTGCCAGTAGTATAGCTAGCGGGAGTGGTGAGACCCAGTACTTC.

This clonotype has ten or more counts. The chain combines TRBV9 with TRBJ1-1, with D unclear. CDR3 length: 14 residues. Trimming took 2 bases from V and 4 from J, leaving 12 bases between them. Per the germline V gene, CDR1 is SGDLS and CDR2 is YYNGEE. Here the CDR3 reads CASSVMAEGTEAFF. The DNA of the CDR3 is TGTGCCAGCAGCGTTATGGCGGAGGGCACTGAAGCTTTCTTT.

For the CDR3, the DNA is TGTGCCAGCAGTTTCGGACACCTCTACGAGCAGTACTTC. This encodes CASSFGHLYEQYF. The genes are TRBV27 and TRBJ2-7; the D gene is possibly TRBD1 (5 bases). V lost 3 bases, J lost 3 bases, and 9 bases lay in between. CDR1 is MNHEY, CDR2 SMNVEV, per germline (reference sequence). CDR3 size: 13 residues.

This chain links TRBV6-5 with TRBJ2-7, with D possibly matching TRBD1 (6 bases). V was pared by 4 bases and J by 0 bases, with 13 bases between. CDR3 length equals 15 residues. Germline lookup yields CDR1 MNHEY and CDR2 SVGAGI. The CDR3 is CASSSRTVFSYEQYF. The CDR3 DNA reads TGTGCCAGCAGTTCCAGGACAGTCTTCTCCTACGAGCAGTACTTC.

This clonotype was recorded a few times. The V and J genes are TRBV14 and TRBJ2-2, with TRBD2 matching 14 bases. Germline V gives CDR1 SGHDN, CDR2 FVKESK. This CDR3 region has 16 residues. Trimming took 4 bases from V and 5 from J; bases not matched to a gene: 3. The CDR3 region has the DNA TGTGCCAGCAGCCTTCGACTAGCGGGGGGGACCGGGGAGCTGTTTTTT. Encoded protein: CASSLRLAGGTGELFF.

V is TRBV29-1 and J is TRBJ2-3; D unresolved. CDR3 length equals 15 residues. Germline V gene sequence: CDR1 SQVTM, CDR2 ANQGSEA. The germline V and J ends were trimmed by 7 bases and 6 bases, with 23 bases remaining between them. The CDR3 nucleotides read TGCAGCGCCCCGGAGACACTCGGGCTCCGCGATACGCAGTATTTT. Its translation: CSAPETLGLRDTQYF.

The rearrangement links TRBV28 to TRBJ2-7; TRBD2 is a possible D gene (5 bases). Trimming removed 7 bases from V and 2 bases from J, with 18 bases in between. The CDR3 covers 15 residues. Germline loops: CDR1 MDHEN, CDR2 SYDVKM. For the CDR3, the DNA is TGTGCCAGCACCCGAGGTCCAGGAGGAACCTACGAGCAGTACTTC. Its translation: CASTRGPGGTYEQYF.

The genes are TRBV2 and TRBJ2-3, with a possible D match to TRBD1 (5 bases). Trimming took off 3 bases at V and 0 bases at J, with 13 bases between the two ends. This CDR3 has 16 residues. Germline CDR1 and CDR2: SNHLY and FYNNEI. CDR3 region: CASSDDSDPSTDTQYF. The CDR3 nucleotides are TGTGCCAGCAGTGATGACAGCGATCCTAGCACAGATACGCAGTATTTT.

At least ten counts were recorded for this clonotype. CDR3 bases: TGTGCCAGCCTCCCCTGGGACAGAAATCAGCCCCAGCATTTT. Protein sequence: CASLPWDRNQPQHF. The rearrangement links TRBV6-1 to TRBJ1-5; 7 nucleotides line up with TRBD1. This CDR3 has 14 amino acids. With 8 bases clipped from V and 4 bases from J, the junction kept 8 bases outside the gene matches. Germline V gene lookup returns CDR1 MNHNS and CDR2 SASEGT.

This clonotype has a count of ten or more. This chain links TRBV20-1 with TRBJ1-1; D remains ambiguous. The CDR3 runs 11 residues. V lost 6 bases and J lost 1, with 6 bases in between. CDR1 is DFQATT and CDR2 is SNEGSKA in the germline V gene (reference sequence). The CDR3 sequence: CSAARNTEAFF. CDR3 nucleotide sequence: TGCAGTGCCGCGAGGAACACTGAAGCTTTCTTT.

About this clonotype: This may stem from a read error, because a much larger clone lies one nucleotide away. The CDR3 DNA sequence: TGCAGTGCAGAGACAGGGGCGCGGGAAAAACTGTTTTTT. Its protein is CSAETGAREKLFF. The V call is TRBV20-1, the J call TRBJ1-4; 8 nucleotides align to TRBD1. Germline V gene lookup returns CDR1 DFQATT and CDR2 SNEGSKA (reference sequence). This CDR3 is 13 amino acids long. After removal of 6 bases from V and 8 bases from J, the junction contained 8 bases not matched to a gene.

This clonotype was observed many times. This chain connects TRBV9 to TRBJ2-1; 10 positions agree with TRBD1. Germline CDR1 reads SGDLS; CDR2 reads YYNGEE. V was clipped by 5 bases and J by 4 bases; unmatched bases: 6. The CDR3 length is 15 residues. The CDR3 is CASSAGGQGYNEQFF. CDR3 DNA: TGTGCCAGCAGTGCTGGGGGACAGGGGTACAATGAGCAGTTCTTC.

This clonotype was found many times. The rearrangement joins TRBV5-6 to TRBJ1-1; 12 nucleotides agree with TRBD1. This CDR3 is 17 amino acids long. The V and J ends lost 2 bases and 5 bases, in that order; junction bases with no gene match: 10. Germline-derived CDR1 and CDR2 are SGHDT and YYEEEE. CDR3 amino acids: CASSLFKRDRGRTEAFF. CDR3 DNA: TGTGCCAGCAGCTTATTTAAGCGGGACAGGGGGCGAACTGAAGCTTTCTTT.

There are many counts of this clonotype. The chain uses TRBV7-6 and TRBJ1-6; no clear D. The V gene's germline CDR1 is SGHVS and CDR2 FNYEAQ. Trimming removed 3 bases from V and 5 bases from J, with 14 bases in between. The CDR3 runs 16 residues. The CDR3 reads CASSLKLSGDNSPLHF. As DNA, the CDR3 is TGTGCCAGCAGCTTGAAGTTATCCGGGGATAATTCACCCCTCCACTTT. The whole variable domain, remainder taken from reference TRBV7-6 and TRBJ1-6, is GAGVSQSPRYKVTKRGQDVALRCDPISGHVSLYWYRQALGQGPEFLTYFNYEAQQDKSGLPNDRFSAERPEGSISTLTIQRTEQRDSAMYRCASSLKLSGDNSPLHFGNGTRLTVT.

In this sample, this clonotype turned up many times. J is TRBJ2-3 and V is TRBV20-1, with 8 bases fitting TRBD2. Germline CDR1 and CDR2: DFQATT and SNEGSKA (reference sequence). V lost 6 bases, J lost 2 bases, and 13 bases stayed unmatched. The CDR3 is 16 residues long. The chain's CDR3 is CSARQIIAGNTDTQYF. The DNA for the CDR3 is TGCAGTGCCCGTCAAATCATAGCGGGAAACACAGATACGCAGTATTTT.

This chain links TRBV11-3 with TRBJ1-2; a possible D gene is TRBD1 (5 bases). Germline loops: CDR1 SGHNT, CDR2 YENEEA. The CDR3 has 14 amino acids. V lost 3 bases and J 4 bases, leaving 12 bases between the germline ends. CDR3 nucleotides: TGTGCCAGCAGCTTCAGGTCAGGGACCTATGGCTACACCTTC. Translation: CASSFRSGTYGYTF.

This clonotype occurred many times. This chain joins TRBV20-1 and TRBJ1-5; D perhaps matches TRBD1 (5 bases). Trimming cost V 0 bases and J 2 bases, with 17 bases left between them. Germline CDR1 and CDR2: DFQATT and SNEGSKA (reference sequence). The CDR3 length is 17 residues. The CDR3 region is CSARDVSPTGGNQPQHF. CDR3 DNA sequence: TGCAGTGCTAGAGATGTCTCCCCGACGGGGGGCAATCAGCCCCAGCATTTT.

This clonotype was seen at least ten times. The chain combines TRBV12-3 or TRBV12-4 with TRBJ2-2; the D gene is possibly TRBD2 (5 bases). Trimming cost V 6 bases and J 5 bases, with 13 bases left between them. The CDR3 runs 14 residues. DNA of the CDR3: TGTGCCAGCAGCCCCAAGCGCGGGACCGGGGAGCTGTTTTTT. It yields the protein CASSPKRGTGELFF.

There are many counts of this clonotype. The J gene is TRBJ2-4, the V gene TRBV19; D remains unclear. Trimming took 6 bases from V and 1 from J, leaving 19 bases between them. CDR3 length: 17 amino acids. Germline V gives CDR1 LNHDA, CDR2 SQIVND (reference sequence). The CDR3 DNA sequence: TGTGCCAGTAGCCCCCCCGTGGTCTCACGGGCCAAAAACATTCAGTACTTC. Protein: CASSPPVVSRAKNIQYF.